This T cell receptor beta chain was obtained from a study of cytomegalovirus exposure and HLA in healthy donors. The study ran its PCR with 60 Vbeta and 13 Jbeta primers. The method was immunoSEQ multiplex PCR; TCRdb's version includes in-frame clones alone and lacks a portion of them. The sample yields about 89,000 clones, around four fifths seen once. CDR1 is SNHLY, CDR2 FYNNEI, per germline. CDR3 size: 16 residues. V was clipped by 5 bases and J by 4 bases; unmatched bases: 10. The V gene is TRBV2, the J gene TRBJ1-2; 10 bases are a match to TRBD1. This clonotype was obtained from a male donor in good health and CMV-seronegative. The specimen was PBMCs. The chain's CDR3 is CASSPLLRDRGYGYTF. In DNA, the CDR3 is TGTGCCAGCAGTCCATTACTACGGGACAGGGGCTATGGCTACACCTTC.